The 18 T cell receptor beta chains below come from one sample, sequenced in a study of Ad26.COV2.S vaccination and SARS-CoV-2 variants. Treatment given: some 20 received Ad26.COV2.S at low or high dose, single or two shots; five or six received placebo; per-sample allocation not given. The investigators took samples on day 63 after the first vaccine or placebo injection. TCRdb keeps only in-frame clones here, not all; method: immunoSEQ multiplex PCR. The sample records approximately 500,000 clones, roughly 87% being singletons. Sequencing used peripheral blood, obtained in a trial of Ad26.COV2.S vaccine versus placebo. Receptors were obtained from a person between 18 and 60 years old who received the Ad26.COV2.S COVID-19 vaccine or a placebo.

On this clone itself: This may be a read error: a much more frequent sequence differs by one nucleotide. This sequence joins TRBV27 and TRBJ2-3, with 7 bases that match TRBD2. This CDR3 contains 13 residues. Unmatched junction bases numbered 2, after V lost 6 bases and J lost 2 bases. Germline V gene lookup returns CDR1 MNHEY and CDR2 SMNVEV (reference sequence). Here the CDR3 reads CASSLAATDTQYF. As DNA, the CDR3 is TGTGCCAGCAGCCTAGCGGCCACAGATACGCAGTATTTT.

This chain uses TRBV5-6 with TRBJ2-5; the D is unclear. Per germline, CDR1 SGHDT and CDR2 YYEEEE. Trimming cost V 4 bases and J 2 bases, with 6 bases left between them. The CDR3 covers 12 residues. The CDR3 DNA is TGTGCCAGCAGCGAACGACAAGAGACCCAGTACTTC. Translation: CASSERQETQYF.

CDR3 residues: CASSPYRESYNEQFF. CDR3 coding DNA: TGTGCCAGCTCACCGTACAGGGAGTCCTACAATGAGCAGTTCTTC. The rearrangement links TRBV18 to TRBJ2-1, with a possible D match to TRBD1 (6 bases). The CDR3 runs to 15 residues. Germline CDR1 KGHSH, CDR2 LQKENI. V was cut by 3 bases and J by 1 base, with 10 bases left in between.

The chain links TRBV6-1 to TRBJ1-1, with D unresolved. The CDR3 is 15 amino acids. The germline V gene encodes CDR1 MNHNS and CDR2 SASEGT. V was pared by 2 bases and J by 1 base, with 11 bases between. The CDR3, as DNA: TGTGCCAGCAGTGAACTGGCAGCACCGAACACTGAAGCTTTCTTT. This sequence encodes CASSELAAPNTEAFF.

This rearrangement joins TRBV29-1 to TRBJ2-1, with 7 bases aligning to TRBD2. Per the germline V gene, CDR1 is SQVTM and CDR2 is ANQGSEA. The CDR3 consists of 12 residues. J gave up 7 bases and V 6 bases, and 6 bases lay outside the gene matches. CDR3 nucleotides: TGCAGCGTAAAGGAAGCGGGGAATGAGCAGTTCTTC. This codes for CSVKEAGNEQFF.

As DNA, the CDR3 is TGTGCCAGTAGTATAGATCCCAGGAACACTGAAGCTTTCTTT. Translated, it gives CASSIDPRNTEAFF. The chain joins TRBV19 to TRBJ1-1; D gene ambiguous. V lost 0 bases and J lost 1, with 6 bases in between. Germline-derived CDR1 and CDR2 are LNHDA and SQIVND (reference sequence). The CDR3 is made up of 14 amino acids.

The V and J genes are TRBV9 and TRBJ2-1, with 11 bases fitting TRBD2. The J segment lost 5 bases and the V segment lost 0 bases, leaving 10 bases of the junction unmatched. CDR3 length: 18 residues. The germline V gene has CDR1 SGDLS and CDR2 YYNGEE. This CDR3 reads CASSVGGTSGATHNEQFF. CDR3 nucleotides: TGTGCCAGCAGCGTAGGTGGGACTAGCGGAGCCACCCACAATGAGCAGTTCTTC.

V usage is TRBV5-1 and J usage is TRBJ1-6; perhaps TRBD1 as D (6 bases). CDR1 SGHRS and CDR2 YFSETQ come from the germline V gene. This CDR3 spans 15 amino acids. The V end lost 1 base, the J end lost 5 bases, and 10 bases lay between the germline ends. The CDR3 sequence is CASSLTGGHNSPLHF. Written as DNA, the CDR3 is TGCGCCAGCAGCTTGACGGGGGGCCATAATTCACCCCTCCACTTT. The full variable domain, in which reference TRBV5-1 and TRBJ1-6 provide the parts outside the CDR3, is KAGVTQTPRYLIKTRGQQVTLSCSPISGHRSVSWYQQTPGQGLQFLFEYFSETQRNKGNFPGRFSGRQFSNSRSEMNVSTLELGDSALYLCASSLTGGHNSPLHFGNGTRLTVT.

This clone was detected a few times. The chain employs TRBV30 and TRBJ2-7; D unresolved. This CDR3 has 9 residues. Germline CDR1 GTSNPN, CDR2 SVGIG (reference sequence). V lost 4 bases and J 3 bases, leaving 1 base between the germline ends. The CDR3 region is CAWIYEQYF. CDR3 DNA sequence: TGTGCCTGGATCTACGAGCAGTACTTC. The full variable domain, in which reference TRBV30 and TRBJ2-7 provide the parts outside the CDR3, is SQTIHQWPATLVQPVGSPLSLECTVEGTSNPNLYWYRQAAGRGLQLLFYSVGIGQISSEVPQNLSASRPQDRQFILSSKKLLLSDSGFYLCAWIYEQYFGPGTRLTVT.

This clone was counted between two and nine times. The chain recombines TRBV6-2 or TRBV6-3 with TRBJ2-5; no clear D. CDR1 is MNHEY and CDR2 is SVGEGT in the germline V gene. V lost 2 bases, J lost 7 bases, and 8 bases lay in between. The CDR3 extends over 12 amino acids. CDR3 amino acids: CASSYTVVTQYF. Here the CDR3 DNA reads TGTGCCAGCAGTTACACCGTCGTGACCCAGTACTTC.

As for this clone: This same CDR3 is encoded by further DNA sequences in the sample. The CDR3 DNA sequence: TGCAGCGTAAACGATGGGACAGATACGCAGTATTTT. This translates into CSVNDGTDTQYF. The rearrangement links TRBV29-1 to TRBJ2-3; D gene unclear. Germline V gene data show CDR1 as SQVTM and CDR2 as ANQGSEA. This CDR3 contains 12 residues. V was clipped by 6 bases and J by 3 bases, with 10 bases between them.

This clone was detected only once. V gene TRBV18 combines with J gene TRBJ1-1; D not certain. This CDR3 is built from 15 residues. Looked up from germline, CDR1 is KGHSH and CDR2 is LQKENI. V lost 3 bases to trimming and J lost 1 base, with 12 bases between them. This CDR3 is CASSPLAMANTEAFF. The CDR3, as DNA: TGTGCCAGCTCACCCTTGGCCATGGCGAACACTGAAGCTTTCTTT.

As concerns this clone: The same CDR3 also results from other DNA sequences found in this sample. V is TRBV19 and J is TRBJ2-1, with D possibly TRBD2 on 6 matching bases. The CDR3 extends over 15 amino acids. The germline V gene encodes CDR1 LNHDA and CDR2 SQIVND (reference sequence). V lost 1 base and J lost 3, with 10 bases in between. The CDR3 loop is CASSIAGVDYNEQFF. The CDR3 DNA reads as TGTGCCAGTAGTATAGCGGGAGTAGACTACAATGAGCAGTTCTTC.

The J gene is TRBJ2-7, the V gene TRBV27; D is possibly TRBD2 (6 bases). Trimming pared 2 bases from V and 1 base from J, leaving 12 bases between. Germline CDR1 reads MNHEY; CDR2 reads SMNVEV (reference sequence). This CDR3 comprises 15 residues. The CDR3 coding sequence is TGTGCCAGCAGTTTAGAGGCGGGGAGGTCCTACGAGCAGTACTTC. It translates to CASSLEAGRSYEQYF.

The CDR3 loop reads CASSLRAGDIYEQFF. The CDR3, as DNA: TGTGCCAGCAGCCTTAGGGCGGGAGATATCTATGAGCAGTTCTTC. This rearrangement joins TRBV11-3 to TRBJ2-1, with TRBD2 matching over 7 bases. The V gene end was trimmed by 5 bases and the J gene end by 8 bases; junction bases not matched to a gene: 12. The CDR3 is 15 amino acids. Germline V gives CDR1 SGHNT, CDR2 YENEEA.

The chain combines TRBV6-2 or TRBV6-3 with TRBJ1-5; D perhaps matches TRBD1 (6 bases). CDR1 is MNHEY, CDR2 SVGEGT, per germline. Trimming cost V 0 bases and J 3 bases, with 9 bases left between them. CDR3 length equals 15 residues. Written as DNA, the CDR3 is TGTGCCAGCAGTTACTCAGGGGGAAACAATCAGCCCCAGCATTTT. This codes for CASSYSGGNNQPQHF.

The chain's CDR3 is CASRPEGVGLDTQYF. The CDR3 DNA sequence: TGTGCCAGTAGGCCGGAGGGAGTTGGATTAGATACGCAGTATTTT. This chain joins TRBV19 and TRBJ2-3, with TRBD2 as a possible D gene (6 bases). There are 15 residues in the CDR3. Germline assignment: CDR1 LNHDA and CDR2 SQIVND (reference sequence). Trimming took off 6 bases at V and 5 bases at J, with 18 bases between the two ends.

The gene calls are TRBV28 and TRBJ1-1; D ambiguous. V was pared by 1 base and J by 7 bases, with 7 bases between. The germline V gene encodes CDR1 MDHEN and CDR2 SYDVKM. The CDR3 loop spans 12 amino acids. CDR3 nucleotides: TGTGCCAGCAGTTTATTGTCGGGTGAAGCTTTCTTT. Translating gives CASSLLSGEAFF.